Each of the 14 T cell receptor beta chains below was sequenced from the same sample in a study of Ad26.COV2.S vaccination and SARS-CoV-2 variants. The sample's treatment: about 20 received Ad26.COV2.S at low or high dose, single or two shots; roughly five received placebo; per-sample allocation not given. Samples were taken on day 63 after the first vaccine or placebo injection. Generated by immunoSEQ multiplex PCR, the TCRdb table keeps only in-frame clones and is missing some. The sample consists of roughly 330,000 clones, roughly 90% of them appearing once. Material: peripheral blood, obtained in a trial of Ad26.COV2.S vaccine versus placebo. The source of these receptors is a person between 18 and 65 years old who received the Ad26.COV2.S COVID-19 vaccine or a placebo.

The chain links TRBV18 to TRBJ1-5; TRBD1 matches 9 bases. The V gene end was trimmed by 3 bases and the J gene end by 7 bases; junction bases not matched to a gene: 7. The CDR3 is 15 residues long. Germline lookup yields CDR1 KGHSH and CDR2 LQKENI. CDR3 region: CASSPGQGEVQPQHF. The CDR3 DNA is TGTGCCAGCTCACCGGGACAGGGAGAGGTCCAGCCCCAGCATTTT.

The chain recombines TRBV29-1 with TRBJ1-2; D might be TRBD1 (6 bases). CDR1 and CDR2 from the germline V gene are SQVTM and ANQGSEA. CDR3 length: 17 residues. V was clipped by 3 bases and J by 0 bases, with 20 bases between them. The CDR3 DNA reads as TGCAGCGTTGACCGGGGTCTCCGGGGGGACACTAACTATGGCTACACCTTC. Encoded protein: CSVDRGLRGDTNYGYTF.

The chain joins TRBV5-1 to TRBJ1-4, with D possibly TRBD1 on 6 matching bases. Trimming stripped 4 bases from V and 5 bases from J, with 18 bases between. CDR1 and CDR2 from the germline V gene are SGHRS and YFSETQ. The CDR3 consists of 16 residues. The CDR3 region is CASSLRPGASNEKLFF. The DNA for the CDR3 is TGCGCCAGCAGCCTACGGCCAGGGGCCAGCAATGAAAAACTGTTTTTT.

V is TRBV7-6 and J is TRBJ2-2; D is unresolved. Germline-derived CDR1 and CDR2 are SGHVS and FNYEAQ. This CDR3 comprises 17 residues. With 0 bases removed from V and 2 bases from J, the gap between germline ends came to 13 bases. The CDR3 region is CASSLAMVQFNTGELFF. In nucleotides, the CDR3 is TGTGCCAGCAGCTTAGCTATGGTACAGTTTAACACCGGGGAGCTGTTTTTT.

The chain combines TRBV14 with TRBJ2-1; D is undetermined. The CDR3 length is 15 residues. V was shortened by 2 bases and J by 0 bases, with 8 bases between the two germline ends. Germline values: CDR1 SGHDN, CDR2 FVKESK. The CDR3 nucleotides read TGTGCCAGCAGCCAATTAGGTGTCTCCTACAATGAGCAGTTCTTC. It is translated as CASSQLGVSYNEQFF.

The rearrangement links TRBV5-4 to TRBJ1-2, with unresolved D. Germline V gives CDR1 SGHNT, CDR2 YYREEE (reference sequence). The CDR3 is 13 residues long. V dropped 9 bases and J dropped 4 bases, with 16 bases sitting between them. CDR3: CATNVGGSYGYTF. The CDR3 DNA is TGTGCCACCAATGTTGGCGGTTCCTATGGCTACACCTTC.

This clone was seen just once. V and J are TRBV2 and TRBJ2-1, with 11 bases matching TRBD2. CDR3 size: 20 residues. Germline values: CDR1 SNHLY, CDR2 FYNNEI. V shed 6 bases, J shed 8 bases, and the junction held 24 bases outside the gene matches. CDR3 loop: CASRPPWVGSGGARADEQFF. The CDR3 bases are TGTGCCAGCAGACCTCCTTGGGTGGGTAGCGGGGGGGCCCGTGCCGATGAGCAGTTCTTC.

This chain joins TRBV14 and TRBJ2-7; 8 bases align to TRBD2. From germline, CDR1 is SGHDN and CDR2 FVKESK. V trimming: 2 bases; J trimming: 2 bases; junction bases outside the gene matches: 2. This CDR3 has 14 amino acids. The CDR3 coding sequence is TGTGCCAGCAGCCAACCCGGGGGGGCCTACGAGCAGTACTTC. Protein: CASSQPGGAYEQYF.

The chain has TRBV2 and TRBJ1-3, with D possibly matching TRBD1 (5 bases). There are 14 residues in the CDR3. From germline, CDR1 is SNHLY and CDR2 FYNNEI. V was shortened by 7 bases and J by 0 bases, with 10 bases between the two germline ends. The DNA of the CDR3 is TGTGCCAGCATGGTTCAGGGCTCTGGAAACACCATATATTTT. Translated: CASMVQGSGNTIYF.

V gene TRBV24-1 combines with J gene TRBJ2-5; possibly TRBD1 for D (6 bases). This CDR3 has 15 residues. CDR1 and CDR2 from the germline V gene are KGHDR and SFDVKD. V was pared by 3 bases and J by 5 bases, with 15 bases between. CDR3 amino acids: CATSDNTGMRETQYF. In nucleotides, the CDR3 is TGTGCCACCAGTGATAACACAGGGATGCGGGAGACCCAGTACTTC.

The chain couples TRBV25-1 to TRBJ2-2, with D uncertain. In germline, CDR1 is MGHDK, CDR2 SYGVNS. This CDR3 comprises 14 residues. With 1 base removed from V and 7 bases from J, the gap between germline ends came to 10 bases. In DNA, the CDR3 is TGTGCCAGCAGTGAATGGGAAGCCGTCGGGGAGCTGTTTTTT. This codes for CASSEWEAVGELFF.

The V gene is TRBV7-2, the J gene TRBJ2-7; a weak D match, TRBD1 (6 bases). The CDR3 is 15 amino acids. Germline assignment: CDR1 SGHTA and CDR2 FQGNSA. V was shortened by 5 bases and J by 5 bases, with 19 bases between the two germline ends. CDR3 sequence: CASSLGWDTANEQYF. The CDR3 region has the DNA TGTGCCAGCAGCCTCGGATGGGACACAGCTAACGAGCAGTACTTC.

This clone was observed once. The chain joins TRBV11-3 to TRBJ1-1; a weak D match, TRBD1 (5 bases). Between the trimmed V and J ends, which lost 2 bases and 1 base, there was a span of 14 bases. The CDR3 runs to 16 residues. The V gene's germline CDR1 is SGHNT and CDR2 YENEEA. This CDR3 is CASSLKQARGNTEAFF. CDR3 sequence (DNA): TGTGCCAGCAGCTTAAAGCAGGCGAGGGGGAACACTGAAGCTTTCTTT.

The chain links TRBV7-8 to TRBJ1-1, with D possibly being TRBD1 (6 bases). CDR1 and CDR2 from the germline V gene are SGHVS and FQNEAQ. With 5 bases removed from V and 1 base from J, the gap between germline ends came to 17 bases. The CDR3 spans 16 residues. CDR3 coding DNA: TGTGCCAGCAGCGGGGGCCCTGGGGAGGGGAACACTGAAGCTTTCTTT. Residues: CASSGGPGEGNTEAFF.